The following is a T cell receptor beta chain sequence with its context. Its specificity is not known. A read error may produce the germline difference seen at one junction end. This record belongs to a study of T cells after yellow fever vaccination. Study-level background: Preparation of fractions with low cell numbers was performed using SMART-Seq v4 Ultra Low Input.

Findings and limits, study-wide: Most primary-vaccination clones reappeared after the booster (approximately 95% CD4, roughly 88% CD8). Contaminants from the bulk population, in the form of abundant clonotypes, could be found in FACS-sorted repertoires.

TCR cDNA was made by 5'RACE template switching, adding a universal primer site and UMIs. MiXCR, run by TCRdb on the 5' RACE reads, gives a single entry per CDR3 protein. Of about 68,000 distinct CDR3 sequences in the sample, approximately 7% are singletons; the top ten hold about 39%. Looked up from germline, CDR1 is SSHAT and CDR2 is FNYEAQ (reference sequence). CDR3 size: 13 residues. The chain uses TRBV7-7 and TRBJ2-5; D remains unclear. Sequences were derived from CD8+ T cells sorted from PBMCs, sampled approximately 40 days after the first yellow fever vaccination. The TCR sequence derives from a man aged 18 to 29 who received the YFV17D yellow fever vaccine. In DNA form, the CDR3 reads TGTGCTAGCAGCTTAGAGGTGGAGGAGACCCAGTACTTC. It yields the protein CASSLEVEETQYF.